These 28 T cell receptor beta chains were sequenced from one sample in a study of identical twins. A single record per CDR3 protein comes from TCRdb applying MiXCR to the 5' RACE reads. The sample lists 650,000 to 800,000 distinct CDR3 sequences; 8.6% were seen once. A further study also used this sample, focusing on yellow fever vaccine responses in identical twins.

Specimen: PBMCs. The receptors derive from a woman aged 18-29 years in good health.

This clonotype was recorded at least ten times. The CDR3, as DNA: TGTGCCACCAGCAGTCAATCACCGGGACAGGGGACAGATACGCAGTATTTT. Translating it yields CATSSQSPGQGTDTQYF. The gene calls are TRBV15 and TRBJ2-3; 10 bases map to TRBD1. CDR1 LNHNV and CDR2 YYDKDF come from the germline V gene (reference sequence). V lost 3 bases to trimming and J lost 3 bases; unmatched junction nucleotides: 9. The CDR3 spans 17 residues.

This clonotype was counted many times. The CDR3 sequence is CATSRDQPGTTGTDTQYF. In nucleotides, the CDR3 is TGTGCCACCAGCAGAGACCAACCAGGGACAACCGGAACAGATACGCAGTATTTT. The V and J genes are TRBV15 and TRBJ2-3, with TRBD1 as a possible D gene (6 bases). The CDR3 is made up of 18 amino acids. Trimming pared 0 bases from V and 3 bases from J, leaving 19 bases between. CDR1 and CDR2 from the germline V gene are LNHNV and YYDKDF (reference sequence).

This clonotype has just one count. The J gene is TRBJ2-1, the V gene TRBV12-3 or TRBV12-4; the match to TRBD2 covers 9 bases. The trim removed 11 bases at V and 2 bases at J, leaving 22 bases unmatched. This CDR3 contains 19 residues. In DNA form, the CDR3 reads TGTGCCTGCACCTACGGCCTAGCGGGGCGCATCTGGGCCTACAATGAGCAGTTCTTC. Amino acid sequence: CACTYGLAGRIWAYNEQFF.

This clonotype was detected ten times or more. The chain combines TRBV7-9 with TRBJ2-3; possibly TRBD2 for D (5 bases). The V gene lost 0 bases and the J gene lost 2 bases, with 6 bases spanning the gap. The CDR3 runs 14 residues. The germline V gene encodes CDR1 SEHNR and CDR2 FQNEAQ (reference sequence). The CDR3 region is CASSLAGVTDTQYF. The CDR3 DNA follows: TGTGCCAGCAGCTTAGCGGGAGTCACAGATACGCAGTATTTT.

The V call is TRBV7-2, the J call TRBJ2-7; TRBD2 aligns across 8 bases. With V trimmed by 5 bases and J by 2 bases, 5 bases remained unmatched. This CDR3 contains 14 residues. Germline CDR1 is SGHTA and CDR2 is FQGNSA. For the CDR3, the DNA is TGTGCCAGCAGCAAAGATAGCGGGACCTACGAGCAGTACTTC. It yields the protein CASSKDSGTYEQYF.

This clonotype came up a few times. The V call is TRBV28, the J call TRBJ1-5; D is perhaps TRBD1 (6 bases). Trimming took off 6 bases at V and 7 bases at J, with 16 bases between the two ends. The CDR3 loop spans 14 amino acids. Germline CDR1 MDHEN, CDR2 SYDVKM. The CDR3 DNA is TGTGCCAGCAGCCTTACAGGGTCCAGGCAGCCCCAGCATTTT. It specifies CASSLTGSRQPQHF.

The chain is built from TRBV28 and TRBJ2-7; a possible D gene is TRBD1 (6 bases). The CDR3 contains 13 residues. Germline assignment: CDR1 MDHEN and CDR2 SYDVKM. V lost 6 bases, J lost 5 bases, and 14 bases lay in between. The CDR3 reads CASSDRFIDEQYF. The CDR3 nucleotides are TGTGCCAGCAGCGACAGGTTTATCGACGAGCAGTACTTC. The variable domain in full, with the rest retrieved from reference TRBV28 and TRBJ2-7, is DVKVTQSSRYLVKRTGEKVFLECVQDMDHENMFWYRQDPGLGLRLIYFSYDVKMKEKGDIPEGYSVSREKKERFSLILESASTNQTSMYLCASSDRFIDEQYFGPGTRLTVT.

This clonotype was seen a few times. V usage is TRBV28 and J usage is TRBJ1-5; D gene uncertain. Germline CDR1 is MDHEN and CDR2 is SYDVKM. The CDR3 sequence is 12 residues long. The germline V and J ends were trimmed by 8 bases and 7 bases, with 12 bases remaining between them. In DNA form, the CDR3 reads TGTGCCAGCGCCACGCCGAACCAGCCCCAGCATTTT. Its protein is CASATPNQPQHF. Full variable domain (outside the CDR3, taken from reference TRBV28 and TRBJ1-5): DVKVTQSSRYLVKRTGEKVFLECVQDMDHENMFWYRQDPGLGLRLIYFSYDVKMKEKGDIPEGYSVSREKKERFSLILESASTNQTSMYLCASATPNQPQHFGDGTRLSIL.

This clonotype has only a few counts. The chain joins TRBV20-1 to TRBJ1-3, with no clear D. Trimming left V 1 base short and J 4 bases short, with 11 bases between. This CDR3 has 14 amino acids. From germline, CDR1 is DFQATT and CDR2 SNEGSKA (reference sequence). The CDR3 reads CSARGQAVGNTIYF. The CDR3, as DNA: TGCAGTGCTAGAGGGCAGGCGGTAGGAAACACCATATATTTT.

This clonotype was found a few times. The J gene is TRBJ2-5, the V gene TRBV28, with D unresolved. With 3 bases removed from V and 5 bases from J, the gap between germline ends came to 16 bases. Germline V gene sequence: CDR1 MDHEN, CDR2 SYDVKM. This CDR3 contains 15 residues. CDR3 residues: CASSFVTPQRETQYF. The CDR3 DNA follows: TGTGCCAGCAGTTTTGTAACACCCCAGAGGGAGACCCAGTACTTC.

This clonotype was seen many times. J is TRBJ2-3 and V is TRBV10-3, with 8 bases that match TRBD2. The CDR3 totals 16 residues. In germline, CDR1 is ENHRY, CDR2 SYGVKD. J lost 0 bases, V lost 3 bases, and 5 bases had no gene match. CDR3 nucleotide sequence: TGTGCCATCAGTGACCCCGGACTAGCCAGCACAGATACGCAGTATTTT. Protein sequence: CAISDPGLASTDTQYF.

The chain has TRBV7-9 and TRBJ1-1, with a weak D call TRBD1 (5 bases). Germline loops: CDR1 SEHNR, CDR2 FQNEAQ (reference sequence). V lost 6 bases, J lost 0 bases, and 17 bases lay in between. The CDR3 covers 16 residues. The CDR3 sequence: CASRQDKEALNTEAFF. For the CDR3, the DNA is TGTGCCAGCAGACAGGACAAGGAGGCATTGAACACTGAAGCTTTCTTT.

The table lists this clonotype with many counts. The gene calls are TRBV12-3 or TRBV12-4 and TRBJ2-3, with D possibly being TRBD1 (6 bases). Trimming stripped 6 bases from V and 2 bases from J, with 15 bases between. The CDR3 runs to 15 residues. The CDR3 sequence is CASSPGQKYTDTQYF. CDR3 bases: TGTGCCAGCAGCCCTGGACAGAAATACACAGATACGCAGTATTTT.

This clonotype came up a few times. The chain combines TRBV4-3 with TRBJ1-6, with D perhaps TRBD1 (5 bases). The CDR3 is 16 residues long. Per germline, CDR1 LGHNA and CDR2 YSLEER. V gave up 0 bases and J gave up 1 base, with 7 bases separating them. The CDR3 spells CASSQDGGSYNSPLHF. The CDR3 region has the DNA TGCGCCAGCAGCCAAGATGGGGGGTCCTATAATTCACCCCTCCACTTT.

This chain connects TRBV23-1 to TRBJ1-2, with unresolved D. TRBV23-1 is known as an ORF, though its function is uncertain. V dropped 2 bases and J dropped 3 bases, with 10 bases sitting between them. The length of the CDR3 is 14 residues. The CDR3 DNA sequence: TGCGCCAGCAGTCAAGGGGTTGCGGACTATGGCTACACCTTC. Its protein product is CASSQGVADYGYTF.

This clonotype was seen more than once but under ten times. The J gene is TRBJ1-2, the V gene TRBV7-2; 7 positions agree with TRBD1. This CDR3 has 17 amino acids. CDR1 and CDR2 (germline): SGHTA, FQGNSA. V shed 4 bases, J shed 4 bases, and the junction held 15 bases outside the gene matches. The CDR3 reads CASSSYLGGGDSYGYTF. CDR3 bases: TGTGCCAGCAGCTCATACTTAGGAGGGGGGGACAGCTATGGCTACACCTTC.

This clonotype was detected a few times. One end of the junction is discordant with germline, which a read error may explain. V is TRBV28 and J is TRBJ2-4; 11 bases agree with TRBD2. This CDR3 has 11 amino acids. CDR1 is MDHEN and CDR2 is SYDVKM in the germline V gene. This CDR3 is CASSSTSGTSF. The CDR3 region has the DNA TGTGCCAGCAGTTCGACTAGCGGGACGAGCTTC.

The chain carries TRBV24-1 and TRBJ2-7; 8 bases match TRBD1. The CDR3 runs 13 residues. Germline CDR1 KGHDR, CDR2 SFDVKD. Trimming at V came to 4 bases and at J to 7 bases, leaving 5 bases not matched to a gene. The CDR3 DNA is TGTGCCACCAGTGAGCTGGACAGGGAGGAGCAGTACTTC. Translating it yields CATSELDREEQYF.

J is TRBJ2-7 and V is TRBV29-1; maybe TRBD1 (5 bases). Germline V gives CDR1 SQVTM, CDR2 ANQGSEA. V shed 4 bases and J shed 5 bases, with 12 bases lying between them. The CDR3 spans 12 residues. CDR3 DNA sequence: TGCAGCGTTGTAGGGGCTGGGCACGAGCAGTACTTC. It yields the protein CSVVGAGHEQYF.

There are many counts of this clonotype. The CDR3 reads CSVLTGGETQYF. CDR3 DNA: TGCAGCGTCCTGACAGGGGGAGAGACCCAGTACTTC. This chain joins TRBV29-1 and TRBJ2-5; 9 bases are shared with TRBD1. The V gene's germline CDR1 is SQVTM and CDR2 ANQGSEA. The CDR3 has 12 amino acids. The V gene end was trimmed by 6 bases and the J gene end by 4 bases; junction bases not matched to a gene: 3.

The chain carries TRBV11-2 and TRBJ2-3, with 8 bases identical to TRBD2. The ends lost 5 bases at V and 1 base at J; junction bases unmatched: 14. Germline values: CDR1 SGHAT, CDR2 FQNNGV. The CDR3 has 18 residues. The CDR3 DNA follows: TGTGCCAGCAGCATATACCCTGGGGGTAGCGGGGGCACAGATACGCAGTATTTT. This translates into CASSIYPGGSGGTDTQYF.

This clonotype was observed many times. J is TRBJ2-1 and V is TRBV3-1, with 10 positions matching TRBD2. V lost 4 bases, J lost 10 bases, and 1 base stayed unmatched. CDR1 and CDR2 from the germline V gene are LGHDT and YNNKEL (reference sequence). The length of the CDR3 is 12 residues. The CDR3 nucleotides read TGTGCCAGCAGCCCTAGCGGGGGCGAGCAGTTCTTC. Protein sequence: CASSPSGGEQFF.

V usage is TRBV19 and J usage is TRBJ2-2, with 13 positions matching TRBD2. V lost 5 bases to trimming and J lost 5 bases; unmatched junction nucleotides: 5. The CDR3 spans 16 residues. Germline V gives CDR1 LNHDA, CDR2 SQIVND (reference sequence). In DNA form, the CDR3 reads TGTGCCAGTAGTCCACTAGCGGGAGGGGGTACCGGGGAGCTGTTTTTT. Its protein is CASSPLAGGGTGELFF. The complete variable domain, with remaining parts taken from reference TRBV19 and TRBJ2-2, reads DGGITQSPKYLFRKEGQNVTLSCEQNLNHDAMYWYRQDPGQGLRLIYYSQIVNDFQKGDIAEGYSVSREKKESFPLTVTSAQKNPTAFYLCASSPLAGGGTGELFFGEGSRLTVL.

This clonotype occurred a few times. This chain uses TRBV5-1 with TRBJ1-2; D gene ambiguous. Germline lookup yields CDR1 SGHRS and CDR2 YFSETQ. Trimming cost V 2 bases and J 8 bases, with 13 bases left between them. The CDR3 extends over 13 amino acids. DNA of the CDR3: TGCGCCAGCAGCTTAATATCTTATGCCGGCTACACCTTC. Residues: CASSLISYAGYTF.

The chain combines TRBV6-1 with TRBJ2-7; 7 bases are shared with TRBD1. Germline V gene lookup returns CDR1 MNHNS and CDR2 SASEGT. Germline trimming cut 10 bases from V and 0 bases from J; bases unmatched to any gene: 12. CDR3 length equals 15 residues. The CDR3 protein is CATKNDRVGSYEQYF. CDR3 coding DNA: TGTGCCACCAAAAATGACAGGGTTGGCTCCTACGAGCAGTACTTC.

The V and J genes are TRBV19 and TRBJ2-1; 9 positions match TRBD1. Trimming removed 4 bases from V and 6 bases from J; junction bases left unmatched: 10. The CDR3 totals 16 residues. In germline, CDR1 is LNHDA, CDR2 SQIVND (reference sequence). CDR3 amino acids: CASSTPGTGSINEQFF. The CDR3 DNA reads TGTGCCAGTAGTACACCCGGGACAGGGAGTATCAATGAGCAGTTCTTC.

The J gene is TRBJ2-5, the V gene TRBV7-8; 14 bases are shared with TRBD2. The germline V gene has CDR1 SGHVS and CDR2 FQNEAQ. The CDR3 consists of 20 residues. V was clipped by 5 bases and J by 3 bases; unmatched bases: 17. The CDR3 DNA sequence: TGTGCCAGCAGCCCCCGATTCCCGCGACTAGCGGGGGGGCCGGAAGAGACCCAGTACTTC. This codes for CASSPRFPRLAGGPEETQYF.

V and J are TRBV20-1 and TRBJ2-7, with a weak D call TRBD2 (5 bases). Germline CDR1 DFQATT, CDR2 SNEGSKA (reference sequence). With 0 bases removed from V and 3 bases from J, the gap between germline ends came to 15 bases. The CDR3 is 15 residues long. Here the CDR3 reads CSARDTTREYYEQYF. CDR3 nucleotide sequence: TGCAGTGCTAGAGATACCACTAGGGAATACTACGAGCAGTACTTC.